Listed here are 20 T cell receptor beta chains from one sample, sequenced in a study of cytomegalovirus exposure and HLA in healthy donors. The primer mix had 60 Vbeta and 13 Jbeta primers. Sequencing used immunoSEQ multiplex PCR; TCRdb keeps in-frame clones, though not all of them. The sample table includes around 45,000 clones. The sequenced material came from PBMCs. The receptors stem from a woman aged 25 to 45 in good health and CMV-seronegative.

The rearrangement joins TRBV4-3 to TRBJ1-1, with 7 bases matching TRBD1. The V and J ends lost 0 bases and 4 bases, in that order; junction bases with no gene match: 5. The CDR3 has 15 amino acids. Looked up from germline, CDR1 is LGHNA and CDR2 is YSLEER. The CDR3 DNA is TGCGCCAGCAGCCAAGACCCTGCAGGGGGCACTGAAGCTTTCTTT. Its protein product is CASSQDPAGGTEAFF.

The DNA for the CDR3 is TGTGCCTGGAGTGTCCTCAGAGGCGAGCAGTACTTC. Amino acid sequence: CAWSVLRGEQYF. The chain links TRBV30 to TRBJ2-7, with D unclear. V was shortened by 0 bases and J by 6 bases, with 9 bases between the two germline ends. Per the germline V gene, CDR1 is GTSNPN and CDR2 is SVGIG (reference sequence). The CDR3 has 12 residues.

The J gene is TRBJ1-2, the V gene TRBV30; no reliable D call. The CDR3 has 14 amino acids. Trimming shortened V by 1 base and J by 3 bases, and 12 bases separated the two germline ends. Germline values: CDR1 GTSNPN, CDR2 SVGIG (reference sequence). The CDR3 sequence: CAWSENVVYYGYTF. As DNA, the CDR3 is TGTGCCTGGAGTGAGAATGTAGTCTACTATGGCTACACCTTC. Complete variable domain (other parts from reference TRBV30 and TRBJ1-2): SQTIHQWPATLVQPVGSPLSLECTVEGTSNPNLYWYRQAAGRGLQLLFYSVGIGQISSEVPQNLSASRPQDRQFILSSKKLLLSDSGFYLCAWSENVVYYGYTFGSGTRLTVV.

The rearrangement uses TRBV6-5 and TRBJ2-7, with 9 bases lining up with TRBD2. CDR1 and CDR2 (germline): MNHEY, SVGAGI. The CDR3 extends over 15 amino acids. Losses at the gene ends were 0 bases for V and 6 bases for J; bases not matched to a gene: 6. CDR3 DNA: TGTGCCAGCAGTTACTCGGCTAGCGGGACGGTCGAGCAGTACTTC. Translated, it gives CASSYSASGTVEQYF.

This chain uses TRBV19 with TRBJ2-3; TRBD2 aligns across 13 bases. Germline V gene sequence: CDR1 LNHDA, CDR2 SQIVND (reference sequence). CDR3 length equals 15 residues. J gave up 6 bases and V 4 bases, and 4 bases lay outside the gene matches. The CDR3 spells CASSTLAGGLDTQYF. The CDR3 nucleotides read TGTGCCAGTAGTACACTAGCGGGAGGGCTGGATACGCAGTATTTT.

J is TRBJ1-4 and V is TRBV18, with 7 positions matching TRBD1. The CDR3 loop spans 17 amino acids. Germline-derived CDR1 and CDR2 are KGHSH and LQKENI. V lost 1 base to trimming and J lost 9 bases; unmatched junction nucleotides: 14. CDR3 nucleotides: TGTGCCAGCTCACCACTAAACAATAGGGGGCCGGGTAAAAAACTGTTTTTT. Protein product: CASSPLNNRGPGKKLFF.

The V gene is TRBV7-2, the J gene TRBJ2-5; 14 nucleotides align to TRBD2. The V gene's germline CDR1 is SGHTA and CDR2 FQGNSA. The trim removed 0 bases at V and 4 bases at J, leaving 7 bases unmatched. The CDR3 consists of 18 residues. The CDR3 coding sequence is TGTGCCAGCAGCTTAGCGCGACTAGCGGGAGGGCCGGGAGAGACCCAGTACTTC. As protein: CASSLARLAGGPGETQYF.

The rearrangement joins TRBV6-5 to TRBJ2-7; 7 positions agree with TRBD1. This CDR3 has 15 amino acids. V dropped 6 bases and J dropped 2; count of bases not matched to a gene: 10. Germline V gives CDR1 MNHEY, CDR2 SVGAGI. The CDR3 region is CASRPLDRATYEQYF. The CDR3 bases are TGTGCCAGCAGACCCTTAGACAGGGCAACCTACGAGCAGTACTTC.

The chain employs TRBV28 and TRBJ2-7; D not resolved. Germline V gene data show CDR1 as MDHEN and CDR2 as SYDVKM. V lost 8 bases and J 2 bases, leaving 10 bases between the germline ends. The CDR3 runs 12 residues. CDR3 loop: CASSPEPYEQYF. DNA of the CDR3: TGTGCCAGCTCTCCTGAGCCCTACGAGCAGTACTTC.

This chain uses TRBV5-1 with TRBJ2-2, with 7 bases fitting TRBD2. This CDR3 has 16 residues. After removal of 5 bases from V and 2 bases from J, the junction contained 9 bases not matched to a gene. In germline, CDR1 is SGHRS, CDR2 YFSETQ. CDR3 coding DNA: TGCGCCAGCAGTCCCCCGGGACTACCAAACACCGGGGAGCTGTTTTTT. Translation gives CASSPPGLPNTGELFF.

The V gene is TRBV7-9, the J gene TRBJ2-2; 10 bases fit TRBD2. V was pared by 5 bases and J by 6 bases, with 9 bases of the junction left unmatched. The germline V gene has CDR1 SEHNR and CDR2 FQNEAQ (reference sequence). CDR3 length: 16 amino acids. The CDR3 DNA follows: TGTGCCAGCAGCATCACGACTAGCGGGCCCCCCGGGGAGCTGTTTTTT. Translated, it gives CASSITTSGPPGELFF.

CDR3 sequence: CASSLRSRDSEQYF. CDR3 in DNA: TGTGCCAGCAGCTTAAGGTCCCGGGATAGTGAGCAGTACTTC. V and J are TRBV11-1 and TRBJ2-7; possibly TRBD2 for D (5 bases). Germline V gene sequence: CDR1 SGHAT, CDR2 FQDESV (reference sequence). CDR3 length: 14 residues. The germline V and J ends were trimmed by 2 bases and 7 bases, with 15 bases remaining between them. Supplemented by reference TRBV11-1 and TRBJ2-7, the full variable domain reads EAEVAQSPRYKITEKSQAVAFWCDPISGHATLYWYRQILGQGPELLVQFQDESVVDDSQLPKDRFSAERLKGVDSTLKIQPAELGDSAMYLCASSLRSRDSEQYFGPGTRLTVT.

CDR3 DNA: TGTGCCAGCAGCTTGGCAGAGACAGGGGGCACTGAAGCTTTCTTT. This translates into CASSLAETGGTEAFF. The chain employs TRBV7-9 and TRBJ1-1, with 9 bases identical to TRBD1. Germline CDR1 SEHNR, CDR2 FQNEAQ (reference sequence). V dropped 3 bases and J dropped 4; count of bases not matched to a gene: 6. CDR3 length: 15 amino acids.

The chain employs TRBV10-3 and TRBJ2-7; D might be TRBD2 (6 bases). CDR1 and CDR2 from the germline V gene are ENHRY and SYGVKD. This CDR3 has 15 amino acids. Trimming shortened V by 8 bases and J by 7 bases, and 24 bases separated the two germline ends. DNA for the CDR3: TGTGCCATCGAGATTCTAGGCGGGGTCAAGGGGGAGCAGTACTTC. This encodes CAIEILGGVKGEQYF.

The chain employs TRBV10-3 and TRBJ1-5, with TRBD1 as a possible D gene (5 bases). The CDR3 has 14 residues. CDR1 ENHRY and CDR2 SYGVKD come from the germline V gene. Written as DNA, the CDR3 is TGTGCGGCTAAAGGGGTGGGCGACAATCAGCCCCAGCATTTT. Its protein product is CAAKGVGDNQPQHF.

The chain links TRBV5-4 to TRBJ1-1, with a weak D call TRBD1 (5 bases). CDR3 size: 12 residues. CDR1 SGHNT and CDR2 YYREEE come from the germline V gene (reference sequence). Trimming removed 1 base from V and 6 bases from J, with 7 bases in between. The CDR3 reads CASSLTGAEAFF. As DNA, the CDR3 is TGTGCCAGCAGCTTGACGGGGGCTGAAGCTTTCTTT.

Worth noting for this clone: One end of the junction fails to match germline, which may point to a read error. The chain links TRBV30 to TRBJ2-3; perhaps TRBD1 as D (5 bases). This CDR3 is 12 amino acids long. Germline CDR1 is GTSNPN and CDR2 is SVGIG (reference sequence). The CDR3 region is CAWSVLTDKQYF. The CDR3, as DNA: TGTGCCTGGAGTGTACTGACAGATAAGCAGTATTTT.

The V and J genes are TRBV7-2 and TRBJ2-1; 10 nucleotides align to TRBD2. Germline V gene lookup returns CDR1 SGHTA and CDR2 FQGNSA. The CDR3 runs to 15 residues. With 5 bases clipped from V and 5 bases from J, the junction kept 6 bases outside the gene matches. CDR3 sequence: CASSQGTSANNEQFF. CDR3 in DNA: TGTGCCAGCAGCCAAGGGACTAGCGCAAACAATGAGCAGTTCTTC.

The chain is built from TRBV4-1 and TRBJ1-3, with a possible D match to TRBD1 (6 bases). This CDR3 is 15 amino acids long. V lost 0 bases and J lost 2, with 8 bases in between. CDR1 is MGHRA and CDR2 is YSYEKL in the germline V gene. The chain's CDR3 is CASSQDQGTGNTIYF. DNA of the CDR3: TGCGCCAGCAGCCAAGATCAGGGGACTGGAAACACCATATATTTT.

Details on this clone: One end of the junction does not line up with germline, which may come from a read error. The same CDR3 is also encoded by other DNA sequences in this sample. This chain uses TRBV5-1 with TRBJ1-1, with D possibly matching TRBD1 (5 bases). This CDR3 has 16 residues. Looked up from germline, CDR1 is SGHRS and CDR2 is YFSETQ. The CDR3 is CASSLDAGKVNTEAFF. The CDR3, as DNA: TGCGCCAGCAGCTTGGATGCAGGGAAGGTGAACACTGAAGCTTTTTTT.